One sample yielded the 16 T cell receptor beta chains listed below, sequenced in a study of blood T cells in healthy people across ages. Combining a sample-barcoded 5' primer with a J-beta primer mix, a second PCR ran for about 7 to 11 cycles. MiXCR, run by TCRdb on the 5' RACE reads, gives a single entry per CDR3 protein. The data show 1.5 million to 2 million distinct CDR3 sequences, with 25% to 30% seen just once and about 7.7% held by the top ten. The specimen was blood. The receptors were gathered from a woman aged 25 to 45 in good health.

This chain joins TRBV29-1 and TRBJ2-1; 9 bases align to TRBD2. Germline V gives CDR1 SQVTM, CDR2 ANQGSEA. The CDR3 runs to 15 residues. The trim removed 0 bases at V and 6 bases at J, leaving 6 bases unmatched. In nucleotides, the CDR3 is TGCAGCGTTGAAGATTCGCTAGCGGGGACCAATGAGCAGTTCTTC. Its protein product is CSVEDSLAGTNEQFF.

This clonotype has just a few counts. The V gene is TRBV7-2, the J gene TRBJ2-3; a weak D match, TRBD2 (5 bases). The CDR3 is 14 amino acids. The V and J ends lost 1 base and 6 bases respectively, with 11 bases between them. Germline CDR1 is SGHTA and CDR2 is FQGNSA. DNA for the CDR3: TGTGCCAGCAGCTTAGTGCGGGCGTCGGATACGCAGTATTTT. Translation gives CASSLVRASDTQYF.

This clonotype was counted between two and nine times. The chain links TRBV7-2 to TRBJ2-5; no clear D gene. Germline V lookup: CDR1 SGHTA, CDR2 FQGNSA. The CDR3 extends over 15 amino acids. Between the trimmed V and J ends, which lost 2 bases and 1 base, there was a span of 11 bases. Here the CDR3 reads CASSLSRTLQETQYF. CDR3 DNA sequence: TGTGCCAGCAGCTTAAGTAGGACCCTCCAAGAGACCCAGTACTTC.

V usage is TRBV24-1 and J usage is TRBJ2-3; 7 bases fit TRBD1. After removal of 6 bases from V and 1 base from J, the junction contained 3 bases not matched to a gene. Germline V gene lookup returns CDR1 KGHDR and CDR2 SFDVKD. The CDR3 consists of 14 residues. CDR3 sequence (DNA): TGTGCCACCAGTACCGGACAGGGCACAGATACGCAGTATTTT. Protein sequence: CATSTGQGTDTQYF.

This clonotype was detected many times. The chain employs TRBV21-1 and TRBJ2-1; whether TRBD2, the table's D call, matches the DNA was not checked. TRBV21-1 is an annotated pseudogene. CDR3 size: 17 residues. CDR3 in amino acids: CASSATSGASSYNEQFF. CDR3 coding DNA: TGTGCCAGCAGCGCTACTAGCGGGGCCAGCTCCTACAATGAGCAGTTCTTC.

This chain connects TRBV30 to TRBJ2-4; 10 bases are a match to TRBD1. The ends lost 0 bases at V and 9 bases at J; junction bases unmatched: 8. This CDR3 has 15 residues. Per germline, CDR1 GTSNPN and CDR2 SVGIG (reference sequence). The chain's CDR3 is CAWSVGTGAQGIQYF. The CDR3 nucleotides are TGTGCCTGGAGTGTGGGGACAGGGGCCCAGGGCATTCAGTACTTC.

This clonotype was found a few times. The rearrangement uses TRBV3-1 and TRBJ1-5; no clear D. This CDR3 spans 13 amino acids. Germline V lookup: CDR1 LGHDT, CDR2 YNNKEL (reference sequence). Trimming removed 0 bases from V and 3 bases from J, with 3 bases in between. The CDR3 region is CASSQEDNQPQHF. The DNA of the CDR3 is TGTGCCAGCAGCCAAGAGGACAATCAGCCCCAGCATTTT.

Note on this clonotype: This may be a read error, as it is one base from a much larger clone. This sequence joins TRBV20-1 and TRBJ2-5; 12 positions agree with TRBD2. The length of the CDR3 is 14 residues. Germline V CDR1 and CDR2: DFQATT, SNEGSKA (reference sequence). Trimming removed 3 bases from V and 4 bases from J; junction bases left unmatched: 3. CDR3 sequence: CSARATSGGETQYF. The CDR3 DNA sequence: TGCAGTGCTAGGGCGACTAGCGGGGGAGAGACCCAGTACTTC.

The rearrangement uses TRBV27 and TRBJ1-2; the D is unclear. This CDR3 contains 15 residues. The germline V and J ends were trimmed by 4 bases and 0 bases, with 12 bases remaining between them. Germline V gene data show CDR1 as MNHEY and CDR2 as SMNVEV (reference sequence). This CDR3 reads CASSSHTPSNYGYTF. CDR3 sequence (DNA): TGTGCCAGCAGTTCACATACCCCCTCTAACTATGGCTACACCTTC.

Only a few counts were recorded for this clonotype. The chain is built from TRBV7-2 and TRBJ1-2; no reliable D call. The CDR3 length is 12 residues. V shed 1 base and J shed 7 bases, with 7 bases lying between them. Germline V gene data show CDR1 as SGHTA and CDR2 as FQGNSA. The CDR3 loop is CASSLEGFGYTF. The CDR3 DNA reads TGTGCCAGCAGCTTAGAGGGTTTTGGCTACACCTTC.

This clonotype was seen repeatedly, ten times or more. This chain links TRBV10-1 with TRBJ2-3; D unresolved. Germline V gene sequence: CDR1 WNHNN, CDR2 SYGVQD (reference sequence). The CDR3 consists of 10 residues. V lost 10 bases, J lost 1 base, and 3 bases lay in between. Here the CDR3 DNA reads TGCGCCAACCGCACAGATACGCAGTATTTT. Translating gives CANRTDTQYF.

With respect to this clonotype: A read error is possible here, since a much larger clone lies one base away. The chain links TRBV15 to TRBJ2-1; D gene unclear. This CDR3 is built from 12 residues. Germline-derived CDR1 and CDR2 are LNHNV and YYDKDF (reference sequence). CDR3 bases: TGTACCACCAGCAGACCCTACAATGAGCAGTTCTTC. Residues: CTTSRPYNEQFF.

The CDR3: CASSSQATDGYNEQFF. The CDR3 DNA is TGCGCCAGCAGCTCCCAGGCGACTGACGGTTACAATGAGCAGTTCTTC. The J gene is TRBJ2-1, the V gene TRBV5-1; no reliable D call. From germline, CDR1 is SGHRS and CDR2 YFSETQ. The CDR3 contains 16 residues. Between the trimmed V and J ends, which lost 3 bases and 4 bases, there was a span of 17 bases.

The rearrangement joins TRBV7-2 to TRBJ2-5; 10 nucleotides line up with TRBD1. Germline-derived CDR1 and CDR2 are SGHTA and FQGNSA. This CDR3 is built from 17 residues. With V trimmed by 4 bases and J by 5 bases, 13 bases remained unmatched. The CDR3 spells CASSSPPGTGVTETQYF. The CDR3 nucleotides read TGTGCCAGCAGCTCACCCCCCGGGACAGGGGTTACGGAGACCCAGTACTTC. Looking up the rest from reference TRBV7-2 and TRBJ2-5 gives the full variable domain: GAGVSQSPSNKVTEKGKDVELRCDPISGHTALYWYRQSLGQGLEFLIYFQGNSAPDKSGLPSDRFSAERTGGSVSTLTIQRTQQEDSAVYLCASSSPPGTGVTETQYFGPGTRLLVL.

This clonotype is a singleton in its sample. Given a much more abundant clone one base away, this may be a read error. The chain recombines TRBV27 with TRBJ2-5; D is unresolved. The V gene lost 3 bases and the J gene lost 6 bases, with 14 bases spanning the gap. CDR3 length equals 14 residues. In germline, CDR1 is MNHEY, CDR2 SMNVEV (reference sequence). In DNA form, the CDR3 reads TGTGCCAGCAGTTTGGGTGGTCCGATGAAGACCCAGTACTTC. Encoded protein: CASSLGGPMKTQYF.

CDR3: CAWAGTGNSNQPQHF. CDR3 nucleotides: TGTGCCTGGGCCGGGACAGGGAATAGCAATCAGCCCCAGCATTTT. This chain joins TRBV30 and TRBJ1-5; 9 nucleotides match TRBD1. With 5 bases clipped from V and 0 bases from J, the junction kept 5 bases outside the gene matches. The V gene's germline CDR1 is GTSNPN and CDR2 SVGIG (reference sequence). The CDR3 sequence is 15 residues long. Full variable domain (remainder filled in from reference TRBV30 and TRBJ1-5): SQTIHQWPATLVQPVGSPLSLECTVEGTSNPNLYWYRQAAGRGLQLLFYSVGIGQISSEVPQNLSASRPQDRQFILSSKKLLLSDSGFYLCAWAGTGNSNQPQHFGDGTRLSIL.